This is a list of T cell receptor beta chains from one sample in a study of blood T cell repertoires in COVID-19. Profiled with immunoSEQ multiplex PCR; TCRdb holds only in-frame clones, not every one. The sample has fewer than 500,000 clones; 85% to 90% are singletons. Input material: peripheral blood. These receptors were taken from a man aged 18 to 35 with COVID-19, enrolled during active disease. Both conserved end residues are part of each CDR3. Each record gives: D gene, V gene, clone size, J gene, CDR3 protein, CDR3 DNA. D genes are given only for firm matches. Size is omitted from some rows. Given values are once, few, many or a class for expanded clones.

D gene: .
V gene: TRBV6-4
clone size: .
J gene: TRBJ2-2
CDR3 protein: CASSRQPNTGELFF
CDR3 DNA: TGTGCCAGCAGTAGACAGCCGAACACCGGGGAGCTGTTTTTT

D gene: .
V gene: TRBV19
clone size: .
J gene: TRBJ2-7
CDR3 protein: CASSTDSFSYEQYF
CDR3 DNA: TGTGCCAGTAGTACGGACAGTTTCTCCTACGAGCAGTACTTC

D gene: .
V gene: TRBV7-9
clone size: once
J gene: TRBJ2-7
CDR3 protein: CASRGGHYEQYF
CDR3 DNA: TGTGCCAGCAGAGGGGGACACTACGAGCAGTACTTC

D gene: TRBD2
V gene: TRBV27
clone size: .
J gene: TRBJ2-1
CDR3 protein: CASSSVDAGVYNEQFF
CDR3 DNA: TGTGCCAGCAGTTCCGTGGACGCGGGAGTTTACAATGAGCAGTTCTTC

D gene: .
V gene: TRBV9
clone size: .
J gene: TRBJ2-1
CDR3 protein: CASSVSSGNEQFF
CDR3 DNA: TGTGCCAGCAGCGTGAGCAGCGGTAATGAGCAGTTCTTC

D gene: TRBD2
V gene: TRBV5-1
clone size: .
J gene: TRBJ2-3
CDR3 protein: CASRDLLAGSTDTQYF
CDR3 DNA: TGCGCCAGCAGGGACCTACTAGCGGGGAGCACAGATACGCAGTATTTT

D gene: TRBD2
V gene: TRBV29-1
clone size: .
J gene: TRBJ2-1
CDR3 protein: CSVVLAGSNEQFF
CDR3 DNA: TGCAGCGTTGTTCTAGCGGGAAGCAATGAGCAGTTCTTC

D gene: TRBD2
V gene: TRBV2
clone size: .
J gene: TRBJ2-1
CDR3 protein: CASRRAGKSYNEQFF
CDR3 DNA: TGTGCCAGCAGGAGAGCGGGGAAATCCTACAATGAGCAGTTCTTC

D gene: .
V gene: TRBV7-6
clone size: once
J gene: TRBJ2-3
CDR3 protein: CASSPLRFTDTQYF
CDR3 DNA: TGTGCCAGCAGCCCCCTCAGGTTCACAGATACGCAGTATTTT

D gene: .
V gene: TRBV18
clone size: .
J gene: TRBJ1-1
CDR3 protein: CASSPPKKQMNTEAFF
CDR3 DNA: TGTGCCAGCTCACCACCAAAAAAACAGATGAACACTGAAGCTTTCTTT

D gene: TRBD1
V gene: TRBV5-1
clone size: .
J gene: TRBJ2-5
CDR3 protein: CASSLEGQYQETQYF
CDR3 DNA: TGCGCCAGCAGCTTGGAGGGACAGTACCAAGAGACCCAGTACTTC

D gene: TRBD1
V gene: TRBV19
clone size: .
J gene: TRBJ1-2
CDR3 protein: CASTLTGGNNYGYTF
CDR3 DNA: TGTGCCAGTACCCTGACAGGGGGTAATAACTATGGCTACACCTTC

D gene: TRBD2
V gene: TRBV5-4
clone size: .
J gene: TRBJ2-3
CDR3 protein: CASSLGGRSPTDTQYF
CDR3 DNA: TGTGCCAGCAGCTTGGGCGGGAGGTCTCCCACAGATACGCAGTATTTT

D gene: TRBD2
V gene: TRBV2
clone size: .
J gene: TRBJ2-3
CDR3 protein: CASSVSSGGVDTQYF
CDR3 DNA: TGTGCCAGCAGTGTGTCTAGCGGGGGGGTAGATACGCAGTATTTT

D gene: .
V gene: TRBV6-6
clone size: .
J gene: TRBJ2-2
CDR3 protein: CASSYRGGHNTGELFF
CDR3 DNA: TGTGCCAGCAGTTACCGTGGGGGCCATAACACCGGGGAGCTGTTTTTT

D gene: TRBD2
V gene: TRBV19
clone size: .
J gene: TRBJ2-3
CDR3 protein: CASSIFLTSGGPTDTQYF
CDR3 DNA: TGTGCCAGTAGTATTTTCCTGACTAGCGGGGGTCCCACAGATACGCAGTATTTT

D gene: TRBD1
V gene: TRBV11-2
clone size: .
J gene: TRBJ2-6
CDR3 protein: CASSRTGSGANVLTF
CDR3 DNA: TGTGCCAGCAGCCGGACAGGTTCTGGGGCCAACGTCCTGACTTTC

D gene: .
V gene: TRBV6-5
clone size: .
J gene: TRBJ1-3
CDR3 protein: CASSLSRTSGNTIYF
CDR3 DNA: TGTGCCAGCAGTCTATCCCGGACTTCTGGAAACACCATATATTTT

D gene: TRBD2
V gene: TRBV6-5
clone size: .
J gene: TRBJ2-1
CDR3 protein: CASSTGTSGYNEQFF
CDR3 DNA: TGTGCCAGCAGTACCGGGACTAGCGGTTACAATGAGCAGTTCTTC

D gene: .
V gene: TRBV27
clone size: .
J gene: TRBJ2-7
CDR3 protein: CASSPKGLNYEQYF
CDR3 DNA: TGTGCCAGCAGTCCTAAGGGGCTAAACTACGAGCAGTACTTC

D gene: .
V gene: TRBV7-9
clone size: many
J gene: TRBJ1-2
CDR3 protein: CASGSTGLNGYTF
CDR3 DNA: TGTGCCAGCGGCTCTACAGGGCTCAATGGCTACACCTTC

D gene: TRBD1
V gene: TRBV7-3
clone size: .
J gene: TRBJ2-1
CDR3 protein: CASSFRQGLGEQFF
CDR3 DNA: TGTGCCAGCAGCTTCAGACAGGGCCTTGGTGAGCAGTTCTTC

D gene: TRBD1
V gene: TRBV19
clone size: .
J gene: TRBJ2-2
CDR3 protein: CASSAGQGSLDTGELFF
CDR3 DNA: TGTGCCAGTAGTGCCGGACAGGGATCTTTGGACACCGGGGAGCTGTTTTTT

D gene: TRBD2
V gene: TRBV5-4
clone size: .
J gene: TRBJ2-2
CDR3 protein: CASSIGLAGGTGELFF
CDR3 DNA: TGTGCCAGCAGCATCGGACTAGCGGGGGGGACTGGGGAGCTGTTTTTT

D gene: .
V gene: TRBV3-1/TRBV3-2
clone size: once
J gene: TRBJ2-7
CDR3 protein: CASSAAAGLSYEQYF
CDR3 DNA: TGTGCCAGCAGCGCCGCGGCGGGGCTCTCCTACGAGCAGTACTTC

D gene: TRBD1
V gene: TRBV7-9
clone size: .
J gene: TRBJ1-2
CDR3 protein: CASTNEEGAVGYTF
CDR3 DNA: TGTGCCAGCACCAACGAGGAGGGGGCGGTTGGCTACACCTTC

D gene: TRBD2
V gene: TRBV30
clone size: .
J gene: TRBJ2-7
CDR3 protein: CAWSTRTSDSYEQYF
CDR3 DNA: TGTGCCTGGAGTACCCGGACTAGCGACTCCTACGAGCAGTACTTC

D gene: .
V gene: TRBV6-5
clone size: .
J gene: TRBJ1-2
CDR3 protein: CASNLEAGVRYGYTF
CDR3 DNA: TGTGCCAGCAATTTAGAAGCAGGGGTGCGCTATGGCTACACCTTC

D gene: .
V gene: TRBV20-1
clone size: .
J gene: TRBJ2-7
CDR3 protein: CSASVAYEQYF
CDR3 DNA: TGCAGTGCTAGCGTAGCCTACGAGCAGTACTTC

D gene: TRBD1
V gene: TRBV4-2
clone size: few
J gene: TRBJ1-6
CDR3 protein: CASSQGTGGVSPLHF
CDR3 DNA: TGTGCCAGCAGCCAAGGGACAGGGGGTGTTTCACCCCTCCACTTT

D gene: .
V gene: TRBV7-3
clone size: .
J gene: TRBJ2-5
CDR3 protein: CASSRQGASQETQYF
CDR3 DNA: TGTGCCAGCAGCCGCCAAGGAGCTTCTCAAGAGACCCAGTACTTC

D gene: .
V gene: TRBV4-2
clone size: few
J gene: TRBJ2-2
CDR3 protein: CASRKSSANTGELFF
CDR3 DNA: TGTGCCAGCAGAAAAAGCTCTGCGAACACCGGGGAGCTGTTTTTT

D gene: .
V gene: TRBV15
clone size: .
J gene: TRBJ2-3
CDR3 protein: CATSRGARRADTDTQYF
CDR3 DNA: TGTGCCACCAGCAGAGGGGCACGGCGAGCGGACACAGATACGCAGTATTTT

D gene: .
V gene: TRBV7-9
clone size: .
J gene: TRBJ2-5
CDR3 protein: CASTSGGVRETQYF
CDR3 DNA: TGTGCCAGCACCTCGGGGGGCGTAAGAGAGACCCAGTACTTC

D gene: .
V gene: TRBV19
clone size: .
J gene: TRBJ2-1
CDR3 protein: CATRGQYNEQFF
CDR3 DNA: TGTGCCACCCGAGGACAATACAATGAGCAGTTCTTC

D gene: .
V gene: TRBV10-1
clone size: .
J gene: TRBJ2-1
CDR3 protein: CASSPHPGSPDNEQFF
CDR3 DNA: TGCGCCAGTTCCCCCCATCCAGGCTCCCCGGACAATGAGCAGTTCTTC

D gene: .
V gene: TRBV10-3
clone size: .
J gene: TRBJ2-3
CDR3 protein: CAISDLGEKDTQYF
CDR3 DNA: TGTGCCATCAGTGATCTAGGGGAAAAAGATACGCAGTATTTT

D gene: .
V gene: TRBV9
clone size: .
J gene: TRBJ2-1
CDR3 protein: CASSVAGRVEQFF
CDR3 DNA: TGTGCCAGCAGCGTAGCTGGCAGGGTAGAGCAGTTCTTC

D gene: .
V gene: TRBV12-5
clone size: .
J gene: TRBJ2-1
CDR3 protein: CASGRGGGRDEQFF
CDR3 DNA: TGTGCTAGTGGCAGAGGAGGGGGCAGGGATGAGCAGTTCTTC

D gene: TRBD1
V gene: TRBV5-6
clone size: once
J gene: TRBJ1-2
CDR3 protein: CASSLSQGEGYTF
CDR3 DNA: TGTGCCAGCAGCTTGTCACAGGGGGAGGGCTACACCTTC

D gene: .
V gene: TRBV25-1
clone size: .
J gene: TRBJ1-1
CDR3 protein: CASSEWLAF
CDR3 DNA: TGTGCCAGCAGTGAATGGTTAGCTTTT

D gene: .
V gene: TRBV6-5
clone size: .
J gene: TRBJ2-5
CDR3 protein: CASSYRTEKETQYF
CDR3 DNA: TGTGCCAGCAGTTACCGGACAGAAAAAGAGACCCAGTACTTC

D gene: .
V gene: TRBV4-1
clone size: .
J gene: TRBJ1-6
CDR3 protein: CASSQDNGLVNSPLHF
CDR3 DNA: TGCGCCAGCAGCCAAGATAATGGACTCGTTAATTCACCCCTCCACTTT

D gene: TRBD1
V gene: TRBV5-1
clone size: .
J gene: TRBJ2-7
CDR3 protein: CASSLTGQPYEQYF
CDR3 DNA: TGCGCCAGCAGCTTGACGGGACAGCCCTACGAGCAGTACTTC

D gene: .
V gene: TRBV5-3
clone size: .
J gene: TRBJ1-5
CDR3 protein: CAQGRGLKKGVGQPQHF
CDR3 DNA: TGTGCCCAGGGCCGGGGACTTAAAAAAGGGGTTGGTCAGCCCCAGCATTTT

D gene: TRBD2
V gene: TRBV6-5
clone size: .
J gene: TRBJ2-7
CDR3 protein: CASSYPGLAGTYEQYF
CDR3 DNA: TGTGCCAGCAGTTACCCCGGACTAGCGGGTACCTACGAGCAGTACTTC

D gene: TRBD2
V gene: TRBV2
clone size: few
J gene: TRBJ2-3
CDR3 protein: CASRAGTSADTQYF
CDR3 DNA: TGTGCCAGCAGGGCCGGGACTAGCGCAGATACGCAGTATTTT

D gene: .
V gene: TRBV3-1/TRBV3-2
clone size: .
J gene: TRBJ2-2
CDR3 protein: CASSQWDSASHGELFF
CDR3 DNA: TGTGCCAGCAGCCAATGGGACTCTGCCTCCCACGGGGAGCTGTTTTTT

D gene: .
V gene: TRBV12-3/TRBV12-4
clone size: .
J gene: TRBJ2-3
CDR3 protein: CASSSMVAQYF
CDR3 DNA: TGTGCCAGCAGTTCTATGGTGGCGCAGTATTTT

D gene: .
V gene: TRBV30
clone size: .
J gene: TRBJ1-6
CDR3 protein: CAWTGNSPLHF
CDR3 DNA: TGTGCCTGGACCGGGAATTCACCCCTCCACTTT

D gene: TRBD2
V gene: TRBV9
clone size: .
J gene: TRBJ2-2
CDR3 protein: CASSARLASAGELFF
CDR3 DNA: TGTGCCAGCAGCGCCAGACTAGCTTCTGCCGGGGAGCTGTTTTTT